These T cell receptor beta chains were read from a single sample in a study of cytomegalovirus exposure and HLA in healthy donors. Only in-frame clones appear in the TCRdb table, and some are missing; sequencing was by immunoSEQ multiplex PCR. In the table there are around 190,000 clones, roughly four fifths of which are singletons. Input material: PBMCs. The receptors stem from a man between 35 and 55 years old in good health and CMV-seropositive. Both conserved end residues are part of each CDR3. Fields, in order: D gene, J gene, V gene, clone size, CDR3 DNA, CDR3 protein. D genes are given only for firm matches. Clone size is given for some rows only: seen once, a few or many times, or a class if the clone is expanded.

NA TRBJ1-2 TRBV7-3 NA TGTGCCAGCCGACTGGGGCCTAACTATGGCTACACCTTC CASRLGPNYGYTF
TRBD2 TRBJ2-7 TRBV10-3 few TGTGCCATCAGTGAGTCCCCCGGACTAGCGGGAGAGGGCAAGCAGTACTTC CAISESPGLAGEGKQYF
NA TRBJ2-7 TRBV7-2 NA TGTGCCAGCAGGTTAGGCGGGTACTCCTACGAGCAGTACTTC CASRLGGYSYEQYF
TRBD2 TRBJ2-1 TRBV7-2 NA TGTGCCAGCAGCTTCGGGGGACTAGCGAGCTACAATGAGCAGTTCTTC CASSFGGLASYNEQFF
TRBD1 TRBJ1-6 TRBV2 once TGTGCCAGCAGCCAGGACAGGGAGGATTCACCCCTCCACTTT CASSQDREDSPLHF
NA TRBJ1-1 TRBV5-1 NA TGCGCCAGCAGCTTGGGTGCGGGGGTATTGAACACTGAAGCTTTCTTT CASSLGAGVLNTEAFF
NA TRBJ1-2 TRBV19 NA TGTGCCAGTACTCCGGGGGGAACCCATGGCTACACCTTC CASTPGGTHGYTF
TRBD2 TRBJ2-3 TRBV5-1 NA TGCGCCAGCAGCTCTGTAGCGGGGGATACGCAGTATTTT CASSSVAGDTQYF
NA TRBJ2-1 TRBV7-9 NA TGTGCCAGCAGCTTAGGGACTATCTCCTACAATGAGCAGTTCTTC CASSLGTISYNEQFF
TRBD1 TRBJ2-2 TRBV5-1 NA TGCGCCAGCAGCATGGGACAGGCCACCGGGGAGCTGTTTTTT CASSMGQATGELFF
TRBD1 TRBJ1-2 TRBV28 NA TGTGCCAGCAGTTTAGGGGACAGGGTGTATGGCTACACCTTC CASSLGDRVYGYTF
NA TRBJ1-2 TRBV15 NA TGTGCCACCAGCAGAGATAGGGGCGCCCACTATGGCTACACCTTC CATSRDRGAHYGYTF
TRBD1 TRBJ1-6 TRBV6-6 NA TGTGCCAGCAGTTATGGGACAGGGGGCTCACCCCTCCACTTT CASSYGTGGSPLHF
TRBD1 TRBJ1-1 TRBV19 once TGTGCCAGTAGTGATTACAGGGGCACTGAAGCTTTCTTT CASSDYRGTEAFF
NA TRBJ2-2 TRBV19 NA TGTGCCAGTACCAGGGAGCGGTACCCGGGGGCCGGGGAGCTGTTTTTT CASTRERYPGAGELFF
TRBD1 TRBJ2-7 TRBV2 few TGTGCCAGCAGTGGGAAGGGGGCCATCTCGCCTACCTACGAGCAGTACTTC CASSGKGAISPTYEQYF
NA TRBJ2-7 TRBV5-6 NA TGTGCCAGCAGCTTGTCTGTTGTCTACGAGCAGTACTTC CASSLSVVYEQYF
NA TRBJ1-1 TRBV6-5 few TGTGCCAGCAGTTACCAATATGACCCGCGGGCTGAAGCTTTCTTT CASSYQYDPRAEAFF
TRBD2 TRBJ2-7 TRBV5-1 NA TGCGCCAGCAGCTCAGGACTAGCGGGCGAGCAGTACTTC CASSSGLAGEQYF
NA TRBJ2-1 TRBV29-1 NA TGCAGCGGAGGGGGGGCCTACTACAATGAGCAGTTCTTC CSGGGAYYNEQFF
TRBD1 TRBJ2-7 TRBV29-1 NA TGCAGCGTGAGCCCCCGGGACAGGGCGGTCGAGCAGTACTTC CSVSPRDRAVEQYF
NA TRBJ1-4 TRBV30 NA TGTGCCTGGACCCCCCCCGGGACACGGAATGAAAAACTGTTTTTT CAWTPPGTRNEKLFF
NA TRBJ2-7 TRBV9 NA TGTGCCAGCAGCGCCCGCCCCGGAGGAAGGAACGAGCAGTACTTC CASSARPGGRNEQYF
NA TRBJ1-3 TRBV5-5 NA TGTGCCAGCAGCTTGGTCTGGGGGCGATCTGGAAACACCATATATTTT CASSLVWGRSGNTIYF
TRBD2 TRBJ2-5 TRBV18 NA TGTGCCAGCTCACCTAGGACTAGCGGAGAGACCCAGTACTTC CASSPRTSGETQYF
TRBD1 TRBJ1-2 TRBV5-1 NA TGCGCCAGCAGTTCCGCTGGACAGGGGAAGGGCTATGGCTACACCTTC CASSSAGQGKGYGYTF
TRBD2 TRBJ2-2 TRBV27 NA TGTGCCAGCATGACGGGAGGGGGCACCGGGGAGCTGTTTTTT CASMTGGGTGELFF
NA TRBJ2-7 TRBV4-2 NA TGTGCCAGCAGCCAAGAGGCGGCCAGGGCGGACGAGCAGTACTTC CASSQEAARADEQYF
TRBD1 TRBJ1-1 TRBV6-5 NA TGTGCCAGCAGTTACTCGACAGGGGGCGCTTTCTTT CASSYSTGGAFF
NA TRBJ1-6 TRBV6-5 once TGTGCCAGCAGACAACAGAGCTCCTATAATTCACCCCTCCACTTT CASRQQSSYNSPLHF
NA TRBJ2-2 TRBV7-3 once TGTGCCAGCAGCGCCTCCGACAGGGGAGGGGCCGGGGAGCTGTTTTTT CASSASDRGGAGELFF
TRBD2 TRBJ2-1 TRBV11-3 once TGTGCCAGCAGCCGACTAGCGGGGGACCTCAATGAGCAGTTCTTC CASSRLAGDLNEQFF